The source of this T cell receptor (beta chain) is a study of blood T cell repertoires in COVID-19. The CDR3 covers 14 residues. V was trimmed by 0 bases and J by 3 bases, leaving 6 bases between them. The V gene's germline CDR1 is LGHNA and CDR2 YNFKEQ. Here immunoSEQ multiplex PCR was the method, and the copy in TCRdb shows in-frame clones only, minus some. Of 290,000 or so clones listed, roughly 90% are singletons. The chain is built from TRBV4-2 and TRBJ1-3; D gene uncertain. The receptor comes from a woman in her twenties or thirties with COVID-19, enrolled during active disease. Material: peripheral blood. The CDR3 coding sequence is TGTGCCAGCAGCCAAGATGCGGTTGGAAACACCATATATTTT. Residues: CASSQDAVGNTIYF.